The 27 T cell receptor beta chains given below trace back to one sample, sequenced in a study of T-cell reconstitution after alpha-beta-depleted transplantation in children. Unique molecular identifiers were used in preparing the TCRbeta library. TCRdb called the PCR reads again in MiXCR, with one record for every CDR3 protein. The table records around 700,000 distinct CDR3 sequences, over 10% of them present only once. Sequencing was performed on PBMCs, taken before TCRalphabeta/CD19-depleted stem cell transplant. These receptor sequences come from a girl aged 2 to 10 with congenital amegakaryocytic thrombocytopenia, due to receive a stem cell transplant.

In regard to this clonotype: A much more abundant neighbour one base away suggests this may be a read error. No conserved phenylalanine or tryptophan ends this CDR3, so it is likely a read error. J is TRBJ1-1 and V is TRBV11-2, with unresolved D. Germline V gives CDR1 SGHAT, CDR2 FQNNGV. The V gene lost 7 bases and the J gene lost 3 bases, with 9 bases spanning the gap. This CDR3 contains 12 residues. CDR3 in DNA: TGTGCCAGCAATATGAGGGACACTGAAGCTTTCTCT. This sequence encodes CASNMRDTEAFS.

This clonotype was found a few times. The chain links TRBV29-1 to TRBJ2-7, with D perhaps matching TRBD2 (6 bases). Per the germline V gene, CDR1 is SQVTM and CDR2 is ANQGSEA. The V gene lost 3 bases and the J gene lost 5 bases, with 20 bases spanning the gap. The CDR3 contains 15 residues. DNA for the CDR3: TGCAGCGTTGAGGGCGGGATCCTACCCGGGCACGAGCAGTACTTC. Translating gives CSVEGGILPGHEQYF.

This clonotype was seen more than once but under ten times. The V call is TRBV20-1, the J call TRBJ2-1; weak D call: TRBD2 (6 bases). The CDR3 contains 14 residues. Between the trimmed V and J ends, which lost 5 bases and 3 bases, there was a span of 14 bases. CDR1 DFQATT and CDR2 SNEGSKA come from the germline V gene (reference sequence). The CDR3: CSAFGRAIYNEQFF. CDR3 nucleotide sequence: TGCAGTGCTTTCGGGAGAGCTATCTACAATGAGCAGTTCTTC.

In its sample, this clonotype was seen many times. The V and J genes are TRBV20-1 and TRBJ2-1, with TRBD2 identical over 7 bases. The CDR3 contains 14 residues. Trimming removed 4 bases from V and 2 bases from J; junction bases left unmatched: 5. Germline loops: CDR1 DFQATT, CDR2 SNEGSKA (reference sequence). CDR3 residues: CSATAGAPYNEQFF. The CDR3 DNA reads as TGCAGTGCTACCGCGGGAGCCCCCTACAATGAGCAGTTCTTC.

A word on this clonotype: A clone one base away is much larger, so this may be a read error. V gene TRBV7-8 combines with J gene TRBJ2-2, with D perhaps matching TRBD1 or TRBD2 (6 bases each). CDR1 SGHVS and CDR2 FQNEAQ come from the germline V gene. The CDR3 covers 16 residues. The CDR3 region is CASSLSEGGNTVELFF. In DNA, the CDR3 is TGTGCCAGCAGCTTATCAGAAGGGGGGAACACCGTGGAGCTGTTTTTT.

In this sample, this clonotype turned up many times. The chain carries TRBV10-3 and TRBJ2-7; tentatively, D is TRBD1 or TRBD2 (5 bases each). Per germline, CDR1 ENHRY and CDR2 SYGVKD. The germline V and J ends were trimmed by 5 bases and 5 bases, with 13 bases remaining between them. The CDR3 has 13 amino acids. This chain's CDR3 is CAISRDKQDEQYF. In DNA, the CDR3 is TGTGCCATCAGTCGGGATAAACAGGACGAGCAGTACTTC.

This clonotype was detected ten times or more. The rearrangement links TRBV20-1 to TRBJ1-3; D uncertain. The germline V gene encodes CDR1 DFQATT and CDR2 SNEGSKA (reference sequence). CDR3 length: 12 amino acids. CDR3 sequence: CSASSTGNTIYF. The CDR3 DNA reads TGCAGCGCTTCCAGCACTGGAAACACCATATATTTT.

The chain uses TRBV7-2 and TRBJ2-5, with TRBD2 identical over 11 bases. Germline V gives CDR1 SGHTA, CDR2 FQGNSA. There are 15 residues in the CDR3. Trimming took 6 bases from V and 2 from J; bases not matched to a gene: 5. The CDR3 reads CASRLTSGRQETQYF. The CDR3, as DNA: TGTGCCAGCAGACTAACTAGCGGGAGACAAGAGACCCAGTACTTC.

The V gene is TRBV7-9, the J gene TRBJ1-6, with 7 nucleotides matching TRBD1. Losses at the gene ends were 5 bases for V and 7 bases for J; bases not matched to a gene: 5. This CDR3 is built from 14 residues. The germline V gene encodes CDR1 SEHNR and CDR2 FQNEAQ (reference sequence). CDR3 DNA: TGTGCCAGCAGCGTTGGGACAGCAAATTCACCCCTCCACTTT. Encoded protein: CASSVGTANSPLHF.

Points on this clonotype: This clone may be a read error of a much larger clone one base away. The gene calls are TRBV12-3 or TRBV12-4 and TRBJ2-7; 7 bases line up with TRBD1. The CDR3 loop spans 14 amino acids. In nucleotides, the CDR3 is TGTGCCAGCAGTGTCAGGGGGAACTCCTACGAGCAGCACTTC. This encodes CASSVRGNSYEQHF.

This clonotype was found a few times. This chain joins TRBV20-1 and TRBJ1-1, with a tentative D call TRBD1 (5 bases). The CDR3 length is 12 residues. V lost 4 bases, J lost 4 bases, and 10 bases lay in between. Looked up from germline, CDR1 is DFQATT and CDR2 is SNEGSKA (reference sequence). CDR3 sequence: CSAKRQSTEAFF. Here the CDR3 DNA reads TGCAGTGCTAAAAGACAGAGCACTGAAGCTTTCTTT.

In its sample, this clonotype was seen once. The rearrangement joins TRBV20-1 to TRBJ2-1; the match to TRBD1 covers 7 bases. The CDR3 has 10 residues. The V gene end was trimmed by 6 bases and the J gene end by 12 bases; junction bases not matched to a gene: 5. The germline gives CDR1 DFQATT, CDR2 SNEGSKA (reference sequence). Written as DNA, the CDR3 is TGCAGTGCGGCAGGGGGTGGGCAGTTCTTC. Protein sequence: CSAAGGGQFF.

This clonotype was found a few times. The chain is built from TRBV7-8 and TRBJ1-3; 8 positions agree with TRBD1. From germline, CDR1 is SGHVS and CDR2 FQNEAQ. The CDR3 has 15 residues. J lost 4 bases, V lost 5 bases, and 7 bases had no gene match. The CDR3 DNA reads as TGTGCCAGCAGCGCCTACAGGGGGAGCGGAAACACCATATATTTT. Its protein is CASSAYRGSGNTIYF.

This clonotype was seen many times. The chain carries TRBV10-3 and TRBJ1-2; D ambiguous. Germline V gene sequence: CDR1 ENHRY, CDR2 SYGVKD. This CDR3 spans 16 amino acids. Trimming pared 6 bases from V and 8 bases from J, leaving 25 bases between. The DNA of the CDR3 is TGTGCCATCAGGGCCAGCCGCTGGTGGCCGCTCCTGGGCTACACCTTC. Translated: CAIRASRWWPLLGYTF.

Many counts were recorded for this clonotype. CDR3 residues: CASRQRDDTDTQYF. CDR3 DNA: TGTGCCAGCAGACAAAGGGACGACACAGATACGCAGTATTTT. The V gene is TRBV7-8, the J gene TRBJ2-3; either TRBD1 or TRBD2 may supply D (5 bases each). With 6 bases removed from V and 2 bases from J, the gap between germline ends came to 12 bases. The CDR3 is 14 amino acids. The germline CDR1 and CDR2 sequences are SGHVS and FQNEAQ.

The chain has TRBV7-9 and TRBJ2-7, with D maybe TRBD2 (5 bases). The V gene lost 8 bases and the J gene lost 0 bases, with 17 bases spanning the gap. This CDR3 comprises 15 residues. Germline V gene lookup returns CDR1 SEHNR and CDR2 FQNEAQ (reference sequence). CDR3 loop: CASAPREWSSYEQYF. In nucleotides, the CDR3 is TGTGCCAGCGCCCCTAGGGAGTGGAGCTCCTACGAGCAGTACTTC.

This clonotype turned up a few times. This chain joins TRBV20-1 and TRBJ2-1; 9 bases match TRBD2. The J segment lost 5 bases and the V segment lost 0 bases, leaving 5 bases of the junction unmatched. Per the germline V gene, CDR1 is DFQATT and CDR2 is SNEGSKA (reference sequence). The CDR3 has 15 residues. CDR3 region: CSARDWASGNNEQFF. The CDR3 coding sequence is TGCAGTGCTAGAGATTGGGCTAGCGGGAACAATGAGCAGTTCTTC.

This clonotype was detected ten times or more. The rearrangement uses TRBV29-1 and TRBJ2-3; TRBD2 agrees at 14 bases. The ends lost 3 bases at V and 3 bases at J; junction bases unmatched: 14. Germline CDR1 is SQVTM and CDR2 is ANQGSEA. The CDR3 spans 19 residues. CDR3 DNA: TGCAGCGTTGAGGGTTCGTTGGGACTAGCGGGAGTTCCAACAGATACGCAGTATTTT. Translating gives CSVEGSLGLAGVPTDTQYF.

V gene TRBV4-1 combines with J gene TRBJ2-5; D gene ambiguous. Trimming cost V 0 bases and J 3 bases, with 5 bases left between them. Germline loops: CDR1 MGHRA, CDR2 YSYEKL. The CDR3 covers 13 residues. CDR3 sequence: CASSQDDEETQYF. In nucleotides, the CDR3 is TGCGCCAGCAGCCAAGATGATGAAGAGACCCAGTACTTC.

The sample holds a few counts of this clonotype. The rearrangement joins TRBV5-6 to TRBJ2-5, with TRBD2 matching 13 bases. The CDR3 has 18 residues. Per germline, CDR1 SGHDT and CDR2 YYEEEE. Germline trimming cut 4 bases from V and 0 bases from J; bases unmatched to any gene: 9. Here the CDR3 reads CASSRKLAGGTYQETQYF. The CDR3 DNA reads TGTGCCAGCAGCCGGAAACTAGCGGGAGGGACGTACCAAGAGACCCAGTACTTC.

This clonotype showed up just a few times. The genes are TRBV5-1 and TRBJ2-1, with 10 bases aligning to TRBD2. This CDR3 region has 15 residues. V was clipped by 0 bases and J by 8 bases; unmatched bases: 5. The V gene's germline CDR1 is SGHRS and CDR2 YFSETQ. The CDR3 spells CASSLVASGSHEQFF. CDR3 nucleotide sequence: TGCGCCAGCAGCTTGGTGGCTAGCGGGAGCCATGAGCAGTTCTTC. Using reference TRBV5-1 and TRBJ2-1 for the parts outside the CDR3, the full variable domain is KAGVTQTPRYLIKTRGQQVTLSCSPISGHRSVSWYQQTPGQGLQFLFEYFSETQRNKGNFPGRFSGRQFSNSRSEMNVSTLELGDSALYLCASSLVASGSHEQFFGPGTRLTVL.

This clonotype occurred many times. The V gene is TRBV6-5, the J gene TRBJ2-1; D unresolved. Trimming removed 0 bases from V and 4 bases from J, with 7 bases in between. The CDR3 has 14 residues. Germline-derived CDR1 and CDR2 are MNHEY and SVGAGI. CDR3 DNA sequence: TGTGCCAGCAGTTACTCGGACGGATACAATGAGCAGTTCTTC. Translation: CASSYSDGYNEQFF.

This clonotype has only a few counts. The J gene is TRBJ2-7, the V gene TRBV5-5; possible D gene TRBD1, 7 bases. The CDR3 is made up of 15 amino acids. The germline CDR1 and CDR2 sequences are SGHKS and YYEKEE (reference sequence). V was shortened by 4 bases and J by 0 bases, with 14 bases between the two germline ends. Here the CDR3 DNA reads TGTGCCAGCAGCGCGCAGGGGGGCCACTCCTACGAGCAGTACTTC. Translated: CASSAQGGHSYEQYF.

This chain uses TRBV29-1 with TRBJ2-3; either TRBD1 or TRBD2 may fit D (6 bases each). Germline V CDR1 and CDR2: SQVTM, ANQGSEA. V lost 3 bases and J lost 4, with 11 bases in between. This CDR3 has 13 amino acids. CDR3 sequence reads: CSVELGGPDTQYF. DNA of the CDR3: TGCAGCGTTGAGTTAGGGGGGCCAGATACGCAGTATTTT.

This clonotype was found many times. This chain links TRBV20-1 with TRBJ2-3; tentative D call: TRBD1 (6 bases). V was clipped by 2 bases and J by 4 bases, with 10 bases between them. The CDR3 has 13 amino acids. Germline CDR1 reads DFQATT; CDR2 reads SNEGSKA (reference sequence). The CDR3 DNA sequence: TGCAGTGCTAGAAGGGGGAAAGCAGATACGCAGTATTTT. Its protein is CSARRGKADTQYF.

This clonotype was counted a few times. The chain joins TRBV12-3 or TRBV12-4 to TRBJ2-5; TRBD2 is a possible D gene (5 bases). The V end was cut by 2 bases, the J end by 7 bases, with 11 bases between. The CDR3 consists of 13 residues. The CDR3 loop is CASSLYGKGTQYF. The CDR3 region has the DNA TGTGCCAGCAGTTTATACGGGAAGGGGACCCAGTACTTC.

This clonotype was observed at least ten times. V usage is TRBV6-5 and J usage is TRBJ2-3; 10 bases are a match to TRBD2. The CDR3 sequence is 15 residues long. The trim removed 2 bases at V and 5 bases at J, leaving 4 bases unmatched. Germline V gene data show CDR1 as MNHEY and CDR2 as SVGAGI. CDR3 in amino acids: CASSYLAGVGDTQYF. CDR3 nucleotide sequence: TGTGCCAGCAGTTACCTAGCGGGAGTAGGAGATACGCAGTATTTT.